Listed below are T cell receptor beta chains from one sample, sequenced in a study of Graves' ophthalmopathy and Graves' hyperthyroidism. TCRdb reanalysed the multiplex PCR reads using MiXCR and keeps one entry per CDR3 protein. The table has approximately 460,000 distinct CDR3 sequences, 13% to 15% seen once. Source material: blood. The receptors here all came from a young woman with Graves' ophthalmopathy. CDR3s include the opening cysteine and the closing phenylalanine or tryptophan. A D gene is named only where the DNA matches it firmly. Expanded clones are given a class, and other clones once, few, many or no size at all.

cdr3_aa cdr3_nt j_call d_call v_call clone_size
CASSLQGSGYEQYF TGTGCCAGCAGCTTACAGGGTTCGGGCTACGAGCAGTACTTC TRBJ2-7 NA TRBV2 many
CASTRQEVNYGYTF TGTGCCAGCACCAGACAGGAGGTAAACTATGGCTACACCTTC TRBJ1-2 NA TRBV6-1 many
CASSLTGTPPYEQYF TGTGCCAGCAGTTTAACCGGGACACCCCCGTACGAGCAGTACTTC TRBJ2-7 NA TRBV12-3/TRBV12-4 NA
CASSLDRVYEQYF TGTGCCAGCAGTCTTGACAGGGTTTACGAGCAGTACTTC TRBJ2-7 TRBD1 TRBV11-2 many
CASSAPGQMSHEQYF TGTGCCAGCAGCGCACCGGGACAGATGTCCCACGAGCAGTACTTC TRBJ2-7 TRBD1 TRBV7-8 many
CASSGDRSNYSNQPQHF TGTGCCAGCAGCGGGGACAGGAGCAACTATAGCAATCAGCCCCAGCATTTT TRBJ1-5 TRBD1 TRBV28 few
CASRTGARVYGYTF TGTGCCAGTAGAACAGGGGCGAGGGTCTATGGCTACACCTTC TRBJ1-2 TRBD1 TRBV27 NA
CASSELIPQETQYF TGTGCCAGCAGTGAATTGATCCCCCAAGAGACCCAGTACTTC TRBJ2-5 NA TRBV25-1 many
CASSLYDRGHTEAFF TGTGCCAGCAGTTTATACGACAGGGGGCACACTGAAGCTTTCTTT TRBJ1-1 TRBD1 TRBV28 many
CASLEKGFEQYF TGTGCCAGCCTTGAAAAGGGCTTCGAGCAGTACTTC TRBJ2-7 NA TRBV6-1 many
CATSWGRGYTGELFF TGTGCCACCAGCTGGGGCCGGGGGTACACCGGGGAGCTGTTTTTT TRBJ2-2 NA TRBV15 many
CASAGSAMNTEAFF TGTGCCAGCGCGGGAAGCGCCATGAACACTGAAGCTTTCTTT TRBJ1-1 NA TRBV27 many
CARTRETQYF TGTGCCAGGACGCGAGAGACCCAGTACTTC TRBJ2-5 NA TRBV2 few
CASSLGLWGAGETQYF TGTGCCAGCAGCTTAGGCCTTTGGGGGGCCGGGGAGACCCAGTACTTC TRBJ2-5 NA TRBV13 many
CATSRQGAYGYTF TGTGCCACCAGCAGACAGGGGGCCTATGGCTACACCTTC TRBJ1-2 TRBD1 TRBV15 many
CASSQEWAQETQYF TGTGCCAGCAGCCAAGAGTGGGCCCAAGAGACCCAGTACTTC TRBJ2-5 NA TRBV14 few
CASSSSPGYGYTF TGTGCCAGCAGCTCATCCCCGGGGTATGGCTACACCTTC TRBJ1-2 NA TRBV7-2 many
CASSPTWGRRNTIYF TGTGCCAGCAGCCCGACATGGGGGAGGCGAAACACCATATATTTT TRBJ1-3 NA TRBV12-3/TRBV12-4 few
CASSPQRRAYEQYF TGTGCCAGCAGCCCTCAGCGGCGGGCCTACGAGCAGTACTTC TRBJ2-7 NA TRBV7-9 many
CASSLGGSGMVGELFF TGTGCCAGCAGCTTAGGTGGTAGCGGTATGGTCGGGGAGCTGTTTTTT TRBJ2-2 NA TRBV11-2 NA
CSASLAGAPYEQYF TGCAGTGCTAGTCTAGCGGGGGCCCCCTACGAGCAGTACTTC TRBJ2-7 TRBD2 TRBV20-1 many
CASSLLPGQGPYEQYF TGTGCCAGCAGTTTATTACCGGGACAGGGGCCCTACGAGCAGTACTTC TRBJ2-7 TRBD1 TRBV28 many
CATQTGGTGELFF TGTGCCACCCAGACAGGGGGAACCGGGGAGCTGTTTTTT TRBJ2-2 TRBD1 TRBV12-3/TRBV12-4 many
CSARDRGQGARSPLHF TGCAGTGCTAGAGATCGGGGACAGGGGGCCCGTTCACCCCTCCACTTT TRBJ1-6 TRBD1 TRBV20-1 many
CASSKLTGFGSGELFF TGTGCCAGCAGCAAACTGACAGGGTTTGGGTCCGGGGAGCTGTTTTTT TRBJ2-2 TRBD1 TRBV9 NA
CASSVGGSYGYTF TGTGCCAGCAGTGTGGGCGGAAGCTATGGCTACACCTTC TRBJ1-2 NA TRBV28 many
CAISELGLAGGPTYEQYF TGTGCCATCAGTGAGTTGGGACTAGCGGGAGGTCCAACCTACGAGCAGTACTTC TRBJ2-7 TRBD2 TRBV10-3 many
CASSFGGTGELCF TGTGCCAGCAGTTTCGGAGGCACCGGGGAGCTGTGTTTT TRBJ2-2 NA TRBV28 few
CSSPRGTSGPRRWGEQYF TGCAGCTCCCCCCGCGGGACTAGCGGACCCCGTCGTTGGGGAGAGCAGTACTTC TRBJ2-7 TRBD2 TRBV29-1 few
CASSLDQHQPQHF TGTGCCAGCAGTTTAGATCAGCATCAGCCCCAGCATTTT TRBJ1-5 NA TRBV28 many
CASTLNEGGNTGELFF TGTGCCAGCACCCTCAACGAAGGCGGAAACACCGGGGAGCTGTTTTTT TRBJ2-2 NA TRBV12-3/TRBV12-4 NA
CSARGRRGALNTEAFF TGCAGTGCTAGAGGTCGGAGGGGCGCCCTGAACACTGAAGCTTTCTTT TRBJ1-1 NA TRBV20-1 many
CASGPPSGVVEETQYF TGTGCCAGCGGTCCCCCCTCAGGGGTAGTGGAAGAGACCCAGTACTTC TRBJ2-5 NA TRBV12-3/TRBV12-4 NA
CATSGERIQETQYF TGTGCCACCTCCGGGGAGCGGATCCAAGAGACCCAGTACTTC TRBJ2-5 NA TRBV28 many
CASSPLAGGQVLYEQYF TGCGCCAGCAGCCCGCTAGCGGGGGGGCAGGTCTTGTACGAGCAGTACTTC TRBJ2-7 TRBD2 TRBV4-1 many
CAGRRGSGNTIYF TGTGCCGGCAGAAGGGGGTCCGGAAACACCATATATTTT TRBJ1-3 NA TRBV2 many
CASIGNRGYEQYF TGTGCCAGCATAGGGAACAGGGGATACGAGCAGTACTTC TRBJ2-7 TRBD1 TRBV2 NA